This entry concerns a single T cell receptor beta chain. Antigen unknown. Relapse after autologous stem cell transplantation occurred in every patient, and brentuximab vedotin exposure varied. Repertoires were generated with immunoSEQ multiplex PCR, while TCRdb's copy carries only in-frame clones and drops some. The sample has tens of thousands of clones, around 90% seen once. This specimen comes from a study of PD-1 blockade in classical Hodgkin lymphoma. The study, taken as a whole, reports: Diminished baseline TCR diversity has been reported in newly diagnosed patients relative to healthy donors.

This CDR3 region has 11 residues. The germline CDR1 and CDR2 sequences are MDHEN and SYDVKM. With 2 bases removed from V and 8 bases from J, the gap between germline ends came to 3 bases. The source is a human donor with classical Hodgkin lymphoma. The gene calls are TRBV28 and TRBJ1-4; D remains ambiguous. Sample: peripheral blood mononuclear cells (PBMCs), taken at baseline. This CDR3 reads CASSLGEKLFF. The CDR3 nucleotides are TGTGCCAGCAGTTTAGGGGAAAAACTGTTTTTT.